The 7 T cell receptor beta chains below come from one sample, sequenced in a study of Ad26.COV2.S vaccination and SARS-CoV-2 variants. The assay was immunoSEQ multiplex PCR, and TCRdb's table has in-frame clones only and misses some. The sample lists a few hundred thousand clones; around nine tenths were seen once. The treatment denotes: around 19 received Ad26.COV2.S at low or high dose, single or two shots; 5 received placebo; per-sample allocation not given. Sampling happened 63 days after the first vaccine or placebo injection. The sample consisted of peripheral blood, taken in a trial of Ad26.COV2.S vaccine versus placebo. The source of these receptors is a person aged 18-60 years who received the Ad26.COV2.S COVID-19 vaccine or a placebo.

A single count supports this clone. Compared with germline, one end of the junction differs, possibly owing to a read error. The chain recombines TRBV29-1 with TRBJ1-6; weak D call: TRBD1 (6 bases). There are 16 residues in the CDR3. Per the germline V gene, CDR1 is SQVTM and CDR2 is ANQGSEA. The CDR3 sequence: CSVEETQGYRNSPLHF. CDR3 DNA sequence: TGCAGCGTGGAAGAAACACAGGGTTATAGGAATTCACCCCTCCACTTT. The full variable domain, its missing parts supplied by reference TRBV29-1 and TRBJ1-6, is SAVISQKPSRDICQRGTSLTIQCQVDSQVTMMFWYRQQPGQSLTLIATANQGSEATYESGFVIDKFPISRPNLTFSTLTVSNMSPEDSSIYLCSVEETQGYRNSPLHFGNGTRLTVT.

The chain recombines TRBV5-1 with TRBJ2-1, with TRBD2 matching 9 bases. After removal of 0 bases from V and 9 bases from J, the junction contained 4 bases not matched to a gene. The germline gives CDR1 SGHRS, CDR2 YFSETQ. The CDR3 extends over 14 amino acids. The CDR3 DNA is TGCGCCAGCAGCTTGGGTAGCGGGAGCACTGAGCAGTTCTTC. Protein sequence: CASSLGSGSTEQFF. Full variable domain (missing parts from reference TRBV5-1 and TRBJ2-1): KAGVTQTPRYLIKTRGQQVTLSCSPISGHRSVSWYQQTPGQGLQFLFEYFSETQRNKGNFPGRFSGRQFSNSRSEMNVSTLELGDSALYLCASSLGSGSTEQFFGPGTRLTVL.

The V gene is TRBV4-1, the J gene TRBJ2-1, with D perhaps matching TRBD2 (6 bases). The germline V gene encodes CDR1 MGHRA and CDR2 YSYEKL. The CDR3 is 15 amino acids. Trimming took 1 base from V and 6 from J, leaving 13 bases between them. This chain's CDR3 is CASSQGGGTPNEQFF. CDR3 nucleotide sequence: TGCGCCAGCAGCCAAGGAGGAGGGACCCCCAATGAGCAGTTCTTC.

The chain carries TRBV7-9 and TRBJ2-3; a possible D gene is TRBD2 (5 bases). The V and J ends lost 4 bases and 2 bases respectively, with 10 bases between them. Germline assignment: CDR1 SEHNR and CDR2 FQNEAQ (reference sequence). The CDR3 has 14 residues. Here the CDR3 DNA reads TGTGCCAGCAGCTACAGCGGATTCACAGATACGCAGTATTTT. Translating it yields CASSYSGFTDTQYF.

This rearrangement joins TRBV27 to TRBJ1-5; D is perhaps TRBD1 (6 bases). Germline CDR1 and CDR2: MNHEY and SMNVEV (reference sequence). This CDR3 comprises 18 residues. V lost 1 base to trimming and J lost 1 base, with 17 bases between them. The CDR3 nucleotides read TGTGCCAGCAGTTTATGGGGCGGGGGCGCCGGGAGCAATCAGCCCCAGCATTTT. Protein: CASSLWGGGAGSNQPQHF.

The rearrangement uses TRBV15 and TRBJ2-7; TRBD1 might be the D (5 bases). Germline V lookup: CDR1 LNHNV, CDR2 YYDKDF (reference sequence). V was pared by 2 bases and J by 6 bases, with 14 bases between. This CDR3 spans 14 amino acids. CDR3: CATSRLRLGVEQYF. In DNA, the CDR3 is TGTGCCACCAGCAGACTACGGCTAGGGGTCGAGCAGTACTTC.

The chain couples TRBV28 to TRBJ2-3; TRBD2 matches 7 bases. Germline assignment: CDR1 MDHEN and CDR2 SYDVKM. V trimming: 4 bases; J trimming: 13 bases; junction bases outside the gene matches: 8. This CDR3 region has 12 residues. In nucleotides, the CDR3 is TGTGCCAGCAGTTCCCCCGCGGGAGAGGAGTATTTT. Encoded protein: CASSSPAGEEYF.